This T cell receptor (beta chain) was sequenced for a study of HIV-infected patients and healthy controls. TCRdb reprocessed the 5' RACE reads with MiXCR, giving one entry per CDR3 protein. The sample records around 67,000 distinct CDR3 sequences, 16% being singletons. This CDR3 is built from 15 residues. This clonotype was detected many times. V is TRBV21-1 and J is TRBJ2-7; the table calls TRBD1, which could not be checked here. TRBV21-1 is a pseudogene locus. The clonotype comes from a human donor in good health. Source material: CD4+ T cells from blood. The CDR3 protein is CASSTPEGVLGEQYF. The CDR3 DNA reads TGTGCCAGCAGCACCCCTGAAGGGGTATTGGGCGAGCAGTACTTC.